This T cell receptor beta chain was identified during a study of T cell changes during pregnancy in multiple sclerosis. The CDR3 is made up of 15 amino acids. Germline CDR1 SGHTA, CDR2 FQGTGA. The trim removed 5 bases at V and 1 base at J, leaving 5 bases unmatched. Using immunoSEQ multiplex PCR, the repertoire was profiled, and TCRdb retains in-frame clones only, with some absent. The table lists tens of thousands of clones, 92% of them singletons. This chain links TRBV7-3 with TRBJ2-3; 8 bases are a match to TRBD1. This TCR was sampled from a female donor with multiple sclerosis, enrolled in a pregnancy study. Source: CD4+ T cells from peripheral blood mononuclear cells, taken after pregnancy. The CDR3 spells CASSTGQGRTDTQYF. CDR3 coding DNA: TGTGCCAGCAGCACAGGACAGGGTCGCACAGATACGCAGTATTTT.